The source of this TCR beta chain is a study of human T cells and chemical hapten exposure. Losses at the gene ends were 3 bases for V and 6 bases for J; bases not matched to a gene: 4. This CDR3 spans 14 amino acids. Germline V CDR1 and CDR2: DFQATT, SNEGSKA (reference sequence). Per the original data handling: Samples ranged from roughly 20,000 to 750,000 TCRs, with a median of 95,638. TCRdb redid the calling of the RACE reads with MiXCR, one entry per CDR3 protein. These V and J calls rely on TCRdb rather than the paper's analysis. The sample holds under 200,000 distinct CDR3 sequences, about a quarter seen once. Notes on the study in general: TCRs exceeding 1 in 1000 frequency stayed unchanged with DPC sensitization. The study found expanded TCRs formed significantly more large CDR3 similarity clusters than controls.

The sample's time point: patch test 3, about 24 weeks after DPC sensitization. This sample's treatment: therapeutic diphenylcyclopropenone sensitization with weekly scalp DPC. Unfractionated whole blood yielded the extracted total RNA. Points on this clonotype: Its antigen remains unidentified.

The chain is built from TRBV20-1 and TRBJ2-2; 10 nucleotides align to TRBD2. This material consisted of whole blood, taken in connection with sensitization to the hapten diphenylcyclopropenone (DPC). The source of this sequence is a woman between 18 and 29 years old with alopecia areata. Some clones in this sample may be carry-over from other donors' samples. CDR3 DNA sequence: TGCAGTGCTAGTTCCAGCGGGGGGGCCGGGGAGCTGTTTTTT. Amino acids: CSASSSGGAGELFF.